These 5 T cell receptor beta chains originate from one sample sequenced in a study of blood T cell repertoires in COVID-19. Assay used: immunoSEQ multiplex PCR; TCRdb lists only in-frame clones, some missing. The sample yields roughly 100,000 clones, roughly four fifths seen once. Input material: peripheral blood. The source of these receptors is a man in his 60s with acute or convalescent COVID-19.

The chain employs TRBV5-4 and TRBJ2-1; TRBD1 is a possible D gene (5 bases). The CDR3 is 12 amino acids. Germline lookup yields CDR1 SGHNT and CDR2 YYREEE (reference sequence). The V and J ends lost 4 bases and 6 bases respectively, with 8 bases between them. CDR3: CASSQTANEQFF. DNA for the CDR3: TGTGCCAGCAGCCAGACAGCCAATGAGCAGTTCTTC. Using reference TRBV5-4 and TRBJ2-1 for the parts outside the CDR3, the full variable domain is ETGVTQSPTHLIKTRGQQVTLRCSSQSGHNTVSWYQQALGQGPQFIFQYYREEENGRGNFPPRFSGLQFPNYSSELNVNALELDDSALYLCASSQTANEQFFGPGTRLTVL.

The chain is built from TRBV2 and TRBJ2-5; weak D call: TRBD2 (6 bases). Germline V gene lookup returns CDR1 SNHLY and CDR2 FYNNEI. The V and J ends lost 1 base and 1 base respectively, with 7 bases between them. This CDR3 has 14 residues. The CDR3 region has the DNA TGTGCCAGCAGTGAAGGGAGGGGCCAAGAGACCCAGTACTTC. Its protein is CASSEGRGQETQYF. Full variable domain (rest looked up from reference TRBV2 and TRBJ2-5): EPEVTQTPSHQVTQMGQEVILRCVPISNHLYFYWYRQILGQKVEFLVSFYNNEISEKSEIFDDQFSVERPDGSNFTLKIRSTKLEDSAMYFCASSEGRGQETQYFGPGTRLLVL.

This clone is a singleton in its sample. The gene calls are TRBV9 and TRBJ2-2, with D possibly being TRBD2 (6 bases). Trimming removed 9 bases at V and 7 bases at J, with 13 bases between. This CDR3 comprises 12 residues. Per the germline V gene, CDR1 is SGDLS and CDR2 is YYNGEE. For the CDR3, the DNA is TGTGCCACCGGTTCGGGGGACGGGGAGCTGTTTTTT. Translating it yields CATGSGDGELFF.

The chain carries TRBV6-5 and TRBJ1-1, with a tentative D call TRBD1 (6 bases). CDR3 length: 13 residues. Trimming removed 6 bases at V and 1 base at J, with 9 bases between. The V gene's germline CDR1 is MNHEY and CDR2 SVGAGI. The DNA of the CDR3 is TGTGCCAGCAGGGGACACCAGAACACTGAAGCTTTCTTT. Translated, it gives CASRGHQNTEAFF.

The chain links TRBV18 to TRBJ2-1; D unresolved. Germline CDR1 KGHSH, CDR2 LQKENI. CDR3 length: 14 amino acids. Deletions cut 0 bases from V and 8 bases from J, with 11 bases between. The CDR3 sequence is CASSPPAPRDEQFF. In nucleotides, the CDR3 is TGTGCCAGCTCACCACCGGCCCCTCGGGATGAGCAGTTCTTC.